This paragraph covers one TCR beta chain sequence. What it recognizes is unknown. This sample is drawn from a study of graft-versus-host responses after intestinal transplantation. Background on the study: The study gave all recipients anti-thymocyte globulin induction, then tacrolimus and steroids for 2 to 3 years.

Study-level points and caveats: Present in recipient marrow, GvH clones included some that appeared first in ileum or blood. GvH clone levels peaked in circulation, and this peak was associated with early post-transplant HvG declines.

Looked up from germline, CDR1 is MNHEY and CDR2 is SVGAGI. Trimming left V 5 bases short and J 0 bases short, with 11 bases between. The CDR3 runs to 14 residues. Clones were sequenced by immunoSEQ multiplex PCR, and TCRdb holds only the in-frame ones, with some missing. The sample comprises some 86,000 clones, roughly nine tenths of which are singletons, and more than 0.25% rests with the top ten. The receptor's source is a human donor who was the organ donor for an intestinal transplant. V and J are TRBV6-5 and TRBJ2-7, with D possibly TRBD2 on 6 matching bases. This sample comprised unstimulated CD4+ T cells sorted from spleen or lymph node cells, obtained before transplant. The CDR3 DNA is TGTGCCAGCAGTCGGGACTGGAGCTCCTACGAGCAGTACTTC. This gives the protein CASSRDWSSYEQYF.